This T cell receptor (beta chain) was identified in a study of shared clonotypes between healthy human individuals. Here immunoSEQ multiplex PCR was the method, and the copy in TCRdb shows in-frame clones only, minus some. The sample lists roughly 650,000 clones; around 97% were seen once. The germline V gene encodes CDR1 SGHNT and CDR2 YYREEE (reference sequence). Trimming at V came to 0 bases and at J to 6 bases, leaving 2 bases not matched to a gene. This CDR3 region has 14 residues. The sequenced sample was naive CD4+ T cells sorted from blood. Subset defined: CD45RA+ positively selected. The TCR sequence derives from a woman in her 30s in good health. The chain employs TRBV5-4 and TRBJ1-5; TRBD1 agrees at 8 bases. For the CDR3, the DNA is TGTGCCAGCAGCTTGGCAGGGGGCGGTCAGCCCCAGCATTTT. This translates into CASSLAGGGQPQHF.